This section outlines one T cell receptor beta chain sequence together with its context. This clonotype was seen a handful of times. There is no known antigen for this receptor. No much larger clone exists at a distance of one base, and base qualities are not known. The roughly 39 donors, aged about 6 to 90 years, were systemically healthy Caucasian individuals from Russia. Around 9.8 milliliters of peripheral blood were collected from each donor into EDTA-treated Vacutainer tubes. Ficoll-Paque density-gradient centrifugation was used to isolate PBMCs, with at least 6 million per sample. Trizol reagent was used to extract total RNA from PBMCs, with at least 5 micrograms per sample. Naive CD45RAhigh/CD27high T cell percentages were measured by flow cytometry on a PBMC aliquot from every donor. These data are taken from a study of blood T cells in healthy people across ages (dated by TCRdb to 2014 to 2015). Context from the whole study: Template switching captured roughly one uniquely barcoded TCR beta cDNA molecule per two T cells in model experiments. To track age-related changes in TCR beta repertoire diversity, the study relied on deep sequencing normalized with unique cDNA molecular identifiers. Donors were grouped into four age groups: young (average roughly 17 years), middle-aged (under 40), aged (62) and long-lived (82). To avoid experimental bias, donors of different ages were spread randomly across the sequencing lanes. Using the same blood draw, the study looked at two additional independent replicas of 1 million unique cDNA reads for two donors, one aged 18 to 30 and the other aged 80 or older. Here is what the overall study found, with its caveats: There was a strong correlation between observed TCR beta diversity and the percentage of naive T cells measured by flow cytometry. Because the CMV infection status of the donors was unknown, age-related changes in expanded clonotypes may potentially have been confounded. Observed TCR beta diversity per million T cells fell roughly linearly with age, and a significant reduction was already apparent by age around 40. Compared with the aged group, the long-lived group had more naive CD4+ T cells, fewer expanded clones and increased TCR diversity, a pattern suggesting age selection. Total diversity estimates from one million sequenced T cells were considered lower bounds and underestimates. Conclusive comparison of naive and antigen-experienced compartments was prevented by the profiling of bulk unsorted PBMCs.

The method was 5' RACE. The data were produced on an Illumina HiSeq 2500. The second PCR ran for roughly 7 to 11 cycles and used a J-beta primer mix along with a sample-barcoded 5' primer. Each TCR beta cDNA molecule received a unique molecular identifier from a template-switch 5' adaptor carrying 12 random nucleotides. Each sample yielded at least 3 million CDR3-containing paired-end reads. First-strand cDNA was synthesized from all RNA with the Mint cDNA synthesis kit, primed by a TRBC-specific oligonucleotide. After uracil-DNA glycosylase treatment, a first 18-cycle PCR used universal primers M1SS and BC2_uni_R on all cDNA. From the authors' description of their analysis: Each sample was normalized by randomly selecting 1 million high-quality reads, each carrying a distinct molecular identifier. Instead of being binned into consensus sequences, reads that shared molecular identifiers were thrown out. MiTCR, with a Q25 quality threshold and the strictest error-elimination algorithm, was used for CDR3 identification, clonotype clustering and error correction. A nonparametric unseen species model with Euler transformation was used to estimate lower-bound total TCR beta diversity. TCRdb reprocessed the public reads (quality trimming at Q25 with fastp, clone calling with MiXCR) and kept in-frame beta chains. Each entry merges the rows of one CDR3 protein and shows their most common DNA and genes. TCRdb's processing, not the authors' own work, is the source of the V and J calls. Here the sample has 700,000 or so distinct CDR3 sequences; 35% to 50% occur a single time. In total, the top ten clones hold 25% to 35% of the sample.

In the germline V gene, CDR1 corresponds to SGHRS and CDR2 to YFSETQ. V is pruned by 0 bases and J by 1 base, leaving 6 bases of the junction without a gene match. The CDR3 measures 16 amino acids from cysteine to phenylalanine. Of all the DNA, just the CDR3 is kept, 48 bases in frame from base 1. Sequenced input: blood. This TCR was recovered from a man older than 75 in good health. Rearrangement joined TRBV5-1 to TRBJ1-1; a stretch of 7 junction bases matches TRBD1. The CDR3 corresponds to CASSLAQGVKNTEAFF. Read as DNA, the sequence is TGCGCCAGCAGCTTGGCCCAGGGGGTCAAGAACACTGAAGCTTTCTTT. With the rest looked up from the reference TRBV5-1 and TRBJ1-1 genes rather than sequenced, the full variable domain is KAGVTQTPRYLIKTRGQQVTLSCSPISGHRSVSWYQQTPGQGLQFLFEYFSETQRNKGNFPGRFSGRQFSNSRSEMNVSTLELGDSALYLCASSLAQGVKNTEAFFGQGTRLTVV.